The following is a T cell receptor beta chain sequence with its context. What it binds is unknown. This sample stems from a study of cytomegalovirus exposure and HLA in healthy donors. Overall study findings and caveats: TCR sequences were mostly rare, though some public TCRs occurred in many donors. Later work associated roughly 15,000 TCR beta sequences with HLA alleles at 0.05 false discovery rate.

In the PCR, 60 Vbeta and 13 Jbeta primers were used. Libraries were prepared by immunoSEQ multiplex PCR; TCRdb keeps only in-frame clonotypes and omits some of them. Of roughly 180,000 clones listed, roughly three quarters are singletons. The CDR3 consists of 15 residues. V lost 8 bases, J lost 3 bases, and 14 bases lay in between. Germline CDR1 and CDR2: MNHNY and SVGAGI (reference sequence). The chain recombines TRBV6-6 with TRBJ2-6; D ambiguous. This receptor was obtained from a woman aged 45-65 years in good health and CMV-seropositive. The material sequenced was PBMCs. CDR3 sequence: CASLVRHGGANVLTF. The CDR3 DNA follows: TGTGCCAGCCTCGTCCGACATGGTGGGGCCAACGTCCTGACTTTC.